This paragraph reports one T cell receptor beta chain. This clonotype has a count of ten or more. No cognate antigen has been identified for it. Within one base of it there is no much larger clone, and no base qualities were kept. Each patient had bone marrow sampled at the time of active disease. Ficoll-Hypaque density gradient centrifugation was used to isolate bone marrow mononuclear cells. Myeloma plasma cells were removed and CD138-negative cells were obtained by negative selection following labeling with CD138 magnetic microbeads on a MACS separator. The purity of the isolated cells was checked by flow cytometry with CD138 antibodies on an Attune NxT. Total RNA was extracted with TRIzol reagent and quantified with a NanoDrop spectrophotometer. For each patient, paired RNA-seq and IR-seq were run on the CD138-negative bone marrow sample from that patient. TCR libraries were constructed from 300 to 400 ng RNA using the Immunoverse kit, and molecular barcoded adaptors covering alpha/delta and beta/gamma chains were employed. TCR library preparation used the same RNA that was used for transcriptome sequencing. An Illumina HiSeq 4000 with 2 x 150 cycles was used to sequence the TCR libraries. Regarding the original processing steps: Using MiXCR, which included quality filtering and error correction, TCR reads were aligned to human V, D, J and C references and then assembled into CDR3 clonotypes. The tcR package in R was used for analysis of clonotype counts and gene usage diversity. For inspection of raw mapping reads, RNA-seq reads were mapped by STAR aligner version 2.5.3a onto GRCh37 of the human genome. To test the effect of sequencing depth on detected clonotypes, IR-seq fastq files were randomly downsampled using Seqtk 1.3. TCRdb cleaned the public reads at Q25 with fastp, built clones with MiXCR and kept in-frame beta chains. Each record represents a unique CDR3 protein, reported with the most common genes and DNA among its rows. The V and J calls follow TCRdb's processing rather than the paper's. This sample holds approximately 93,000 distinct CDR3 sequences; about 22% were observed only once. The ten largest make up more than 9.5% of the sample.

This sample was taken from a study of read filtering for tumor transcriptome and immune sequencing (dated by TCRdb to 2020 to 2022). Background on the whole study: Of the patients in the cohort, 17 were male and around 15 were female, and their mean age was about 70 years, with a range of about 47 to 80. Using the same bone marrow samples, the study ran both targeted immune repertoire sequencing and bulk whole-transcriptome sequencing and then compared the TCR repertoires from each method. TCR-region mapped reads per sample ranged from about 4.05 to 11 million with IR-seq versus only about 80 to 1,300 with RNA-seq. Under revised international staging, fewer than ten patients fell into R-ISS I, some 15 into R-ISS II and about seven into R-ISS III. After DNase treatment, whole-transcriptome libraries were prepared with the TruSeq RNA Access Library Prep Kit. One main goal was a read-filtering strategy for immune repertoire data, in particular deciding whether clonotypes backed by only one read should be removed.

Inclusive of the bounding cysteine and phenylalanine, the CDR3 is 13 residues long. Only the CDR3 region is kept as DNA, spanning 39 bases read in frame from base 1. V has 7 bases trimmed and J has 8 bases trimmed; junction bases matching no gene number 7. For CDR1 and CDR2, the germline V gene lists MDHEN and SYDVKM. Overall results and qualifications from the work: Clonotypes were captured by IR-seq at much higher depth and more reliably than by RNA-seq, and smaller IR-seq throughput was sufficient for identification of most shared clonotypes. The sorted CD138-negative fraction was composed of a mixed bone marrow immune population rather than of purified T cells. When single-read clonotypes were removed, the proportions of shared clonotypes in IR-seq and RNA-seq correlated more strongly. In IR-seq, around 85% of clonotypes but approximately 3.6% of total reads were represented by single-read clonotypes, whereas in RNA-seq, about 70% of clonotypes and around 45% of reads were represented by single-read clonotypes.

The rearranged segments are TRBV28 and TRBJ1-4; 7 central nucleotides agree with TRBD1. The sequenced sample was a population of CD138-negative cells sorted from bone marrow. The cell subset or site label on this specimen signifies: bone marrow mononuclear cells depleted of CD138+ plasma/myeloma cells by negative magnetic selection. The TCR comes from a donor aged 40 or older with multiple myeloma. CDR3 sequence: CASTQGGHEKLFF. In nucleotides, the sequence is TGTGCCAGCACCCAGGGGGGGCACGAAAAACTGTTTTTT.